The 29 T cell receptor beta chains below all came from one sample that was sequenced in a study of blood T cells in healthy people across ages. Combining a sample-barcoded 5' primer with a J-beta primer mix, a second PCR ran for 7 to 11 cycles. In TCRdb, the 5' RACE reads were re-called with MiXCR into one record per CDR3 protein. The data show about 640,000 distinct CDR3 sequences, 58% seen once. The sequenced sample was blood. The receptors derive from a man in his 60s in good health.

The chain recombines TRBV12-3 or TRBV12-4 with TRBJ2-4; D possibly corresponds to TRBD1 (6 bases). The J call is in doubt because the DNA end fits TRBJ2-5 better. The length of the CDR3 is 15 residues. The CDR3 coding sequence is TGTGCCAGCAGATCCGGGACATCGTCACAAGAGACCCAGTACTTC. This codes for CASRSGTSSQETQYF.

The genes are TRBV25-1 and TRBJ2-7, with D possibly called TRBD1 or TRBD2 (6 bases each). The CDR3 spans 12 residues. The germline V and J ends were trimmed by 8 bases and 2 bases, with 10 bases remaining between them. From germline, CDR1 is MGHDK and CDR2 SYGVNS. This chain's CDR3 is CASRGPTYEQYF. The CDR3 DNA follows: TGTGCCAGCCGGGGGCCAACCTACGAGCAGTACTTC.

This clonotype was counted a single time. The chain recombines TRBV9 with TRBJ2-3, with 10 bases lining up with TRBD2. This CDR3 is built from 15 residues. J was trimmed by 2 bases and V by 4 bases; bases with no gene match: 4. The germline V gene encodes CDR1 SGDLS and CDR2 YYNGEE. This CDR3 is CASSPSGGFTDTQYF. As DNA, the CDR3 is TGTGCCAGCAGCCCTAGCGGGGGCTTCACAGATACGCAGTATTTT.

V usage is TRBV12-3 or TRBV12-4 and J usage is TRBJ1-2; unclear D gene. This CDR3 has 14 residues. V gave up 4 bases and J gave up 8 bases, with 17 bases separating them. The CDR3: CASSSGIHKAGYTF. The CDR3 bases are TGTGCCAGCAGTTCCGGGATCCATAAAGCGGGCTACACCTTC.

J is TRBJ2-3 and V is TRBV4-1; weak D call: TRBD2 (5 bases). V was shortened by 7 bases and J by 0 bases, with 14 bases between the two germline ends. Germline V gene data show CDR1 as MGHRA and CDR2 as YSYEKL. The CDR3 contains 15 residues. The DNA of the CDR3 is TGCGCCAGCAAATTCGCTAGCCTAAGCACAGATACGCAGTATTTT. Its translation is CASKFASLSTDTQYF.

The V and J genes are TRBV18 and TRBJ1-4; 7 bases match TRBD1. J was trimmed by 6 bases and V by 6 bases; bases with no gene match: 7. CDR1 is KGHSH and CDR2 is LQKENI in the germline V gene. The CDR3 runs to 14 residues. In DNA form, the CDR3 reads TGTGCCAGCTCTCAGGACAGGCCCTATGAAAAACTGTTTTTT. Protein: CASSQDRPYEKLFF.

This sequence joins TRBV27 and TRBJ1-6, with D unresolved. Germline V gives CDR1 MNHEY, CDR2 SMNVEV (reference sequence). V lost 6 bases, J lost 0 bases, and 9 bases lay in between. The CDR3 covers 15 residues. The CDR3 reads CASSQSSSYNSPLHF. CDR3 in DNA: TGTGCCAGCAGCCAGTCTAGCTCCTATAATTCACCCCTCCACTTT.

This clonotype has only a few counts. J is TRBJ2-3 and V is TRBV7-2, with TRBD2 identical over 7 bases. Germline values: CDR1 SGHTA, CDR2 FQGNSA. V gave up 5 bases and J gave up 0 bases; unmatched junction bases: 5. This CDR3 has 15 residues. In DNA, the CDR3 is TGTGCCAGCAGCCGGGACTACCTTAGCACAGATACGCAGTATTTT. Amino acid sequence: CASSRDYLSTDTQYF. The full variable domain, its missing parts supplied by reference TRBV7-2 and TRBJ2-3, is GAGVSQSPSNKVTEKGKDVELRCDPISGHTALYWYRQSLGQGLEFLIYFQGNSAPDKSGLPSDRFSAERTGGSVSTLTIQRTQQEDSAVYLCASSRDYLSTDTQYFGPGTRLTVL.

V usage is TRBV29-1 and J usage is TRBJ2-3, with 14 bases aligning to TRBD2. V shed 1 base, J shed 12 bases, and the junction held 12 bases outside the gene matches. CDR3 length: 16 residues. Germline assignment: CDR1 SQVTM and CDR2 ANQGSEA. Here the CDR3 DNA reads TGCAGCGTTGAAGTAGGGACTAGCGGGGGAAGACCCCCACAGTATTTT. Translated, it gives CSVEVGTSGGRPPQYF.

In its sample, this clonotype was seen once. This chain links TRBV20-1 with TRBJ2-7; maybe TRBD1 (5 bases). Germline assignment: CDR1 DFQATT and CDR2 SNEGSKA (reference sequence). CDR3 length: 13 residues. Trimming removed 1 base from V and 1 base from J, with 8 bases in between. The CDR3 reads CSARADTSYEQYF. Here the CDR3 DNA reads TGCAGTGCTAGAGCGGACACGTCCTACGAGCAGTACTTC.

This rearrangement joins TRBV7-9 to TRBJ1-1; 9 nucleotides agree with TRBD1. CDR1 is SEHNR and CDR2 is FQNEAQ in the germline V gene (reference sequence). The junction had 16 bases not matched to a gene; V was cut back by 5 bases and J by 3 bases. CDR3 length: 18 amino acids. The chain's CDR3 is CASSPSRLQGAGDTEAFF. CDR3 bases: TGTGCCAGCAGCCCAAGCCGCCTACAGGGGGCTGGGGACACTGAAGCTTTCTTT. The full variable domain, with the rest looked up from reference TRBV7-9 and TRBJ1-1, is DTGVSQNPRHKITKRGQNVTFRCDPISEHNRLYWYRQTLGQGPEFLTYFQNEAQLEKSRLLSDRFSAERPKGSFSTLEIQRTEQGDSAMYLCASSPSRLQGAGDTEAFFGQGTRLTVV.

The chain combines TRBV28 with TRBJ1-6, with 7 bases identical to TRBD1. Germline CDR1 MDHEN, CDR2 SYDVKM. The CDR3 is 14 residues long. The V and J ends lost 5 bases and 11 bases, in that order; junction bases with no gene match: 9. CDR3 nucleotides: TGTGCCAGCAGTCAGGGGGGGGCTCGGGCACCCCTCCACTTT. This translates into CASSQGGARAPLHF.

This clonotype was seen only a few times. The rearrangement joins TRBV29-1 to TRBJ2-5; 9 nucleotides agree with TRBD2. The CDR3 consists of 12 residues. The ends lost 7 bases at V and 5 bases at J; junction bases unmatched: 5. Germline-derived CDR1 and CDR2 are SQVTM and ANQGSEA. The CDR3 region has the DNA TGCAGCGGCAGCGGGGGGCGGGAGACCCAGTACTTC. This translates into CSGSGGRETQYF.

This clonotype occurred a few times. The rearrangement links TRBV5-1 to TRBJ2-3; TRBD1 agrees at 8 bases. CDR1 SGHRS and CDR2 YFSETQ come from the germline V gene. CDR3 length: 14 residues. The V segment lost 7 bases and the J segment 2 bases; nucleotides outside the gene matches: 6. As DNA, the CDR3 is TGCGCCAGCCGCAGGGGGCTCGACACAGATACGCAGTATTTT. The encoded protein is CASRRGLDTDTQYF.

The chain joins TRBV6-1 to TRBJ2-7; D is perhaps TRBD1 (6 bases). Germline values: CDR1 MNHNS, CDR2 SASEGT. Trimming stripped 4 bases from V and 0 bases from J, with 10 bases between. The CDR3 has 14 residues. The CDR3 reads CASSGTDVSYEQYF. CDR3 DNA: TGTGCCAGCAGTGGGACAGACGTCTCCTACGAGCAGTACTTC.

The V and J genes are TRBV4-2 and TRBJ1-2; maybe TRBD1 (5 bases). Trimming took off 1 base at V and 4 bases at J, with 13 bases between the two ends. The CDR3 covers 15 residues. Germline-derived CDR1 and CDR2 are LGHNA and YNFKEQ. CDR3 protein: CASSQVWAGTYGYTF. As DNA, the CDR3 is TGTGCCAGCAGCCAAGTTTGGGCAGGGACCTATGGCTACACCTTC.

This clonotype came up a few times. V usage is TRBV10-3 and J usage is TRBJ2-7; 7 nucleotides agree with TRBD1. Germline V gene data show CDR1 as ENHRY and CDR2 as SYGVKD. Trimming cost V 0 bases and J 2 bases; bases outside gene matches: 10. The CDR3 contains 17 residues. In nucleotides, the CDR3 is TGTGCCATCAGTGAGTCGCCTAGGGGACAGCCTCCCTACGAGCAGTACTTC. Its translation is CAISESPRGQPPYEQYF.

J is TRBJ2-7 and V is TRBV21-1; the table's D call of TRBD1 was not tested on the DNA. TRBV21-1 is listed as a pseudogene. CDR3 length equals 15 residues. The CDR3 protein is CASSLTGQGLNEQYF. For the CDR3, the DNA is TGTGCCAGCAGCTTAACGGGACAGGGGCTTAACGAGCAGTACTTC.

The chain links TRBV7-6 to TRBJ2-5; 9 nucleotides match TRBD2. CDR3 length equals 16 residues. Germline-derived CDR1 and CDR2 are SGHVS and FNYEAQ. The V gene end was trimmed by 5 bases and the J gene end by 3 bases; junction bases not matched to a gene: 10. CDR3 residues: CASSPRGTSLKETQYF. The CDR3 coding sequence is TGTGCCAGCAGCCCTAGGGGGACTAGCCTCAAAGAGACCCAGTACTTC.

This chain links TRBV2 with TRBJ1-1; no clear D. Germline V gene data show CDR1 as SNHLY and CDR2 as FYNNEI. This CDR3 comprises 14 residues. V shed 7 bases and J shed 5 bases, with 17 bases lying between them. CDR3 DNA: TGTGCCAGCACCAGAACACAGATGGATACTGAAGCTTTCTTT. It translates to CASTRTQMDTEAFF.

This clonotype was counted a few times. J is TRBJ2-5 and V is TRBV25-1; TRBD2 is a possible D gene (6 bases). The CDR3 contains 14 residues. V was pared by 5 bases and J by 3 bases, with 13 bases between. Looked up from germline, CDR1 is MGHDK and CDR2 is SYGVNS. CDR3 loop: CASSPPWREETQYF. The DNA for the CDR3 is TGTGCCAGCAGTCCCCCCTGGAGGGAAGAGACCCAGTACTTC.

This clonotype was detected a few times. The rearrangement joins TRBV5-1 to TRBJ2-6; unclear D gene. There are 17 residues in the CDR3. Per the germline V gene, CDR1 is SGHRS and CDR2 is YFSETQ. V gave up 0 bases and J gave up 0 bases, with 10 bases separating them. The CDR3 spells CASSLEVRHSGANVLTF. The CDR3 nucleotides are TGCGCCAGCAGCTTGGAGGTGCGCCACTCTGGGGCCAACGTCCTGACTTTC.

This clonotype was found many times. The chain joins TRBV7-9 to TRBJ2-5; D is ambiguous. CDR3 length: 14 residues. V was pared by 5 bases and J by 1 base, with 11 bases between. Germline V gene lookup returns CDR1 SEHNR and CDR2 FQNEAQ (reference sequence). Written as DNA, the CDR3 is TGTGCCAGCAGCCAGACATCGGGCCAAGAGACCCAGTACTTC. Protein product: CASSQTSGQETQYF.

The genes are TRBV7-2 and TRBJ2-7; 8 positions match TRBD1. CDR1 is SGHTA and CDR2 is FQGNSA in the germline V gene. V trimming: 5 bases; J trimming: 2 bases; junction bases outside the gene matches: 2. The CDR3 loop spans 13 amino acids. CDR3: CASSEGQAYEQYF. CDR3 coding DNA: TGTGCCAGCAGCGAGGGACAGGCCTACGAGCAGTACTTC.

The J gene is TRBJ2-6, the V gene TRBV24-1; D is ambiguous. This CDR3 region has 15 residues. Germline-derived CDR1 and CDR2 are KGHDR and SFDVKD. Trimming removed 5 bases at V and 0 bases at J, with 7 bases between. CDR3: CATSGTDSGANVLTF. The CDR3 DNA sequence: TGTGCCACCAGTGGAACAGACTCTGGGGCCAACGTCCTGACTTTC.

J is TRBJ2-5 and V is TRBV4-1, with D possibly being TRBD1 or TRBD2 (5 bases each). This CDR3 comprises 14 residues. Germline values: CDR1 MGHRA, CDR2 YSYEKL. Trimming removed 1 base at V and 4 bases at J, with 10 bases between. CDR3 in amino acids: CASSQAGTGETQYF. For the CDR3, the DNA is TGCGCCAGCAGCCAAGCAGGGACCGGAGAGACCCAGTACTTC.

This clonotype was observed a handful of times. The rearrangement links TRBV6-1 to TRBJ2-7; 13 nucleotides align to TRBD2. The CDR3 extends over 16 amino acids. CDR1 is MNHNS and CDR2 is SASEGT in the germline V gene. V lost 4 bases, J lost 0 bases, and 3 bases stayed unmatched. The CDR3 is CASSGRTSGGSYEQYF. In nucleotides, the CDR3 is TGTGCCAGCAGTGGCCGGACTAGCGGGGGCTCCTACGAGCAGTACTTC.

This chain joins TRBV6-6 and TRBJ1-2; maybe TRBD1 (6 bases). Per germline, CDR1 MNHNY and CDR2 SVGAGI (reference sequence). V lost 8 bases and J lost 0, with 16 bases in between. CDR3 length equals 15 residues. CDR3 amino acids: CASLPPRTANYGYTF. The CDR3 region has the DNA TGTGCCAGCCTCCCACCGCGGACAGCTAACTATGGCTACACCTTC.

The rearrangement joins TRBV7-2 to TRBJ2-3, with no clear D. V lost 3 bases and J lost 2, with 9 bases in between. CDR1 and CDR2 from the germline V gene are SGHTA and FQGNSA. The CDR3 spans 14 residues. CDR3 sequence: CASSFHRTTDTQYF. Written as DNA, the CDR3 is TGTGCCAGCAGCTTTCACCGAACCACAGATACGCAGTATTTT.